Below, one T cell receptor beta chain is given with its context. Its antigen is undetermined. The CDR3 contains 15 residues. V lost 3 bases, J lost 1 base, and 11 bases lay in between. In germline, CDR1 is MDHEN, CDR2 SYDVKM. The repertoire was sequenced with immunoSEQ multiplex PCR; TCRdb's copy has only in-frame clones and lacks some. This table holds roughly 92,000 clones, around nine tenths found once. These data belong to a study of OX40 agonist ivuxolimab in advanced cancers. General study findings and limits: At doses 0.1 to 3.0 mg/kg, CD4+ and CD8+ clones expanded.

The rearrangement joins TRBV28 to TRBJ2-3; tentative D call: TRBD2 (5 bases). The sequenced sample was CD4+ or CD8+ T cells sorted from blood, obtained in a trial of the OX40 agonist ivuxolimab. This sequence originates from an adult with an advanced solid tumor such as melanoma, head and neck, liver or kidney cancer. Here the CDR3 DNA reads TGTGCCAGCAGTTTTCACGAAGCGGGCACAGATACGCAGTATTTT. This encodes CASSFHEAGTDTQYF.